The 27 T cell receptor beta chains below all came from one sample that was sequenced in a study of blood T cell repertoires in COVID-19. The data were produced by immunoSEQ multiplex PCR, yet TCRdb's version contains in-frame clones alone and is incomplete. The data show more than 140,000 clones, about 79% seen once. The source material was peripheral blood. The receptors shown here come from a woman between 50 and 59 years old in a cohort sampled during active or convalescent COVID-19.

The V gene is TRBV5-1, the J gene TRBJ2-1, with 8 bases identical to TRBD1. This CDR3 is built from 16 residues. Trimming at V came to 3 bases and at J to 3 bases, leaving 8 bases not matched to a gene. Germline values: CDR1 SGHRS, CDR2 YFSETQ. The DNA for the CDR3 is TGCGCCAGCAGCTGGACAGGGCCCAGGGGCTACAATGAGCAGTTCTTC. This gives the protein CASSWTGPRGYNEQFF.

This chain uses TRBV6-6 with TRBJ1-5, with 7 bases aligning to TRBD1. The V segment lost 8 bases and the J segment 5 bases; nucleotides outside the gene matches: 12. Germline V gives CDR1 MNHNY, CDR2 SVGAGI (reference sequence). The CDR3 extends over 15 amino acids. CDR3 nucleotides: TGTGCCAGCCAAAGGGAGACAGGGCTTTATCAGCCCCAGCATTTT. Amino acid sequence: CASQRETGLYQPQHF.

The chain links TRBV15 to TRBJ1-3; D is possibly TRBD1 (5 bases). V lost 0 bases, J lost 8 bases, and 14 bases lay in between. Per the germline V gene, CDR1 is LNHNV and CDR2 is YYDKDF (reference sequence). This CDR3 is 15 amino acids long. The CDR3 DNA is TGTGCCACCAGCAGAGATGGGGGGGATTGGGACACCATATATTTT. Protein: CATSRDGGDWDTIYF.

This chain links TRBV7-3 with TRBJ2-1; TRBD2 aligns across 9 bases. With 5 bases clipped from V and 0 bases from J, the junction kept 11 bases outside the gene matches. In germline, CDR1 is SGHTA, CDR2 FQGTGA. This CDR3 spans 18 amino acids. The CDR3 DNA is TGTGCCAGCAGCCAAAGGCCCAGCGGGGGGCTCTCCTACAATGAGCAGTTCTTC. As protein: CASSQRPSGGLSYNEQFF.

CDR3 region: CASSPRTGLSNQPQHF. In DNA form, the CDR3 reads TGTGCCAGCAGCCCCCGGACAGGGCTGAGCAATCAGCCCCAGCATTTT. The V and J genes are TRBV7-2 and TRBJ1-5; 8 bases align to TRBD1. Germline lookup yields CDR1 SGHTA and CDR2 FQGNSA. The CDR3 has 16 amino acids. V lost 5 bases and J lost 1; bases outside the gene matches: 7.

The chain carries TRBV12-3 or TRBV12-4 and TRBJ1-1; perhaps TRBD1 as D (5 bases). V lost 5 bases and J 6 bases, leaving 10 bases between the germline ends. The CDR3 runs to 12 residues. CDR3 nucleotides: TGTGCCAGCAGTGACAGCGTCGCTGAAGCTTTCTTT. As protein: CASSDSVAEAFF.

CDR3 DNA: TGTGCCAGCAGCTTAGGAGGACAGGGTGGTAGACAGCCCCAGCATTTT. This codes for CASSLGGQGGRQPQHF. The chain uses TRBV7-2 and TRBJ1-5; 8 bases are shared with TRBD1. Germline CDR1 is SGHTA and CDR2 is FQGNSA. V shed 1 base and J 7 bases; nucleotides not matched to a gene: 9. The CDR3 runs to 16 residues.

V usage is TRBV2 and J usage is TRBJ2-7; 7 positions agree with TRBD2. V dropped 5 bases and J dropped 4; count of bases not matched to a gene: 8. Germline CDR1 reads SNHLY; CDR2 reads FYNNEI. The CDR3 totals 14 residues. CDR3 nucleotide sequence: TGTGCCAGCAGTATTGATAGCGGGTCATACGAGCAGTACTTC. Encoded protein: CASSIDSGSYEQYF.

V is TRBV24-1 and J is TRBJ2-3; 7 positions agree with TRBD2. V lost 5 bases to trimming and J lost 2 bases; unmatched junction nucleotides: 3. Germline CDR1 reads KGHDR; CDR2 reads SFDVKD. This CDR3 comprises 14 residues. The CDR3 DNA reads TGTGCCACCAGTGGGGCGGGAGCCACAGATACGCAGTATTTT. This codes for CATSGAGATDTQYF.

The chain recombines TRBV7-2 with TRBJ2-1; TRBD2 matches at 12 bases. Germline V CDR1 and CDR2: SGHTA, FQGNSA. CDR3 length: 15 amino acids. V gave up 6 bases and J gave up 2 bases; unmatched junction bases: 2. The DNA for the CDR3 is TGTGCCAGCAGGACTAGCGGGGGAACCTACAATGAGCAGTTCTTC. It encodes CASRTSGGTYNEQFF.

The chain recombines TRBV21-1 with TRBJ1-5; no check of the table's D call, TRBD1, against the DNA was made. TRBV21-1 has pseudogene status. There are 17 residues in the CDR3. The CDR3 spells CASEIGTGGEWDQPQHF. For the CDR3, the DNA is TGTGCCAGCGAGATCGGGACAGGGGGCGAATGGGATCAGCCCCAGCATTTT.

The rearrangement joins TRBV24-1 to TRBJ2-2; 10 bases match TRBD1. The CDR3 is 20 amino acids. CDR1 is KGHDR and CDR2 is SFDVKD in the germline V gene. With 7 bases clipped from V and 5 bases from J, the junction kept 21 bases outside the gene matches. In nucleotides, the CDR3 is TGTGCCACCAGCTCGCCGACTCGACTGACAGGGGGCCTTGGAACCGGGGAGCTGTTTTTT. This gives the protein CATSSPTRLTGGLGTGELFF.

The V gene is TRBV6-5, the J gene TRBJ2-1, with 11 bases that match TRBD2. This CDR3 is built from 16 residues. Germline values: CDR1 MNHEY, CDR2 SVGAGI. With V trimmed by 4 bases and J by 7 bases, 9 bases remained unmatched. In DNA form, the CDR3 reads TGTGCCAGCAGTTCTTCTACTAGCGGGGGACCGAATGAGCAGTTCTTC. It translates to CASSSSTSGGPNEQFF.

The CDR3 nucleotides read TGTGCCAGCAGTTACGGGTCAACGGGGATAGGTGGCTACACCTTC. Its protein product is CASSYGSTGIGGYTF. The chain carries TRBV6-2 or TRBV6-3 and TRBJ1-2; unclear D gene. The germline V gene encodes CDR1 MNHEY and CDR2 SVGEGT. The length of the CDR3 is 15 residues. V was clipped by 2 bases and J by 7 bases, with 17 bases between them.

The chain has TRBV5-6 and TRBJ2-6, with a possible D match to TRBD1 (7 bases). Germline-derived CDR1 and CDR2 are SGHDT and YYEEEE. The CDR3 is made up of 18 amino acids. The V and J ends lost 4 bases and 1 base respectively, with 18 bases between them. The CDR3 bases are TGTGCCAGCAGCCCCGTAAGACAGGGAGGTTCTGGGGCCAACGTCCTGACTTTC. Translated, it gives CASSPVRQGGSGANVLTF.

The chain recombines TRBV27 with TRBJ2-1; 9 bases align to TRBD2. Germline V CDR1 and CDR2: MNHEY, SMNVEV (reference sequence). The J segment lost 7 bases and the V segment lost 7 bases, leaving 11 bases of the junction unmatched. This CDR3 has 15 residues. The CDR3 DNA follows: TGTGCCAGCAATGCCGGGACTAGCTACGGAAATGAGCAGTTCTTC. Translation gives CASNAGTSYGNEQFF.

The V call is TRBV6-1, the J call TRBJ1-6; 8 bases are a match to TRBD1. Trimming took 3 bases from V and 10 from J; bases not matched to a gene: 5. Germline V CDR1 and CDR2: MNHNS, SASEGT. The CDR3 has 14 residues. The CDR3 DNA reads as TGTGCCAGCAGTGACAGACAGGGGAAATCACCCCTCCACTTT. Its translation is CASSDRQGKSPLHF.

The chain joins TRBV18 to TRBJ1-3; no clear D gene. Germline CDR1 is KGHSH and CDR2 is LQKENI. The CDR3 is 16 amino acids. V lost 6 bases and J 0 bases, leaving 15 bases between the germline ends. The CDR3 coding sequence is TGTGCCAGCTCGGCAAACGACCGGAGCTCTGGAAACACCATATATTTT. Translating gives CASSANDRSSGNTIYF.

The V and J genes are TRBV4-2 and TRBJ1-1; D is unclear. This CDR3 is 13 amino acids long. V was shortened by 3 bases and J by 1 base, with 6 bases between the two germline ends. The V gene's germline CDR1 is LGHNA and CDR2 YNFKEQ. DNA for the CDR3: TGTGCCAGCAGCCAGGGAGGGAACACTGAAGCTTTCTTT. Amino acid sequence: CASSQGGNTEAFF.

This clone showed up just a few times. The chain joins TRBV4-1 to TRBJ1-2; no firm D call. V lost 1 base to trimming and J lost 4 bases, with 13 bases between them. The CDR3 totals 15 residues. The V gene's germline CDR1 is MGHRA and CDR2 YSYEKL. Here the CDR3 reads CASSQGSGLGYGYTF. CDR3 bases: TGCGCCAGCAGCCAAGGTTCGGGGTTGGGCTATGGCTACACCTTC.

This sequence joins TRBV7-2 and TRBJ1-6, with D possibly being TRBD1 (6 bases). There are 18 residues in the CDR3. V was shortened by 4 bases and J by 0 bases, with 16 bases between the two germline ends. Per germline, CDR1 SGHTA and CDR2 FQGNSA. CDR3 sequence: CASSSSTGPSSYNSPLHF. The CDR3 nucleotides read TGTGCCAGCAGCTCATCTACAGGGCCAAGCTCCTATAATTCACCCCTCCACTTT.

The V and J genes are TRBV2 and TRBJ2-2, with D maybe TRBD1 (5 bases). The CDR3 covers 15 residues. With 2 bases removed from V and 3 bases from J, the gap between germline ends came to 10 bases. Germline CDR1 is SNHLY and CDR2 is FYNNEI. CDR3 sequence reads: CASSEPGWDTGELFF. The DNA of the CDR3 is TGTGCCAGCAGTGAACCAGGGTGGGACACCGGGGAGCTGTTTTTT.

This CDR3 reads CAISESRDKGGKAFF. The CDR3 DNA sequence: TGTGCCATCAGTGAGTCCCGGGACAAGGGAGGGAAGGCTTTCTTT. The gene calls are TRBV10-3 and TRBJ1-1; D is perhaps TRBD1 (6 bases). The V gene lost 0 bases and the J gene lost 11 bases, with 19 bases spanning the gap. CDR1 is ENHRY and CDR2 is SYGVKD in the germline V gene. This CDR3 contains 15 residues.

This clone has more than one count but fewer than ten. V usage is TRBV10-3 and J usage is TRBJ2-1, with 9 positions matching TRBD2. The V segment lost 4 bases and the J segment 7 bases; nucleotides outside the gene matches: 11. Germline loops: CDR1 ENHRY, CDR2 SYGVKD. The CDR3 is 16 amino acids. CDR3 sequence (DNA): TGTGCCATCAGTGGGGTACTACGCGGGGGGGCAAATGAGCAGTTCTTC. Protein sequence: CAISGVLRGGANEQFF.

The chain has TRBV19 and TRBJ1-5, with 10 nucleotides matching TRBD1. With 6 bases clipped from V and 10 bases from J, the junction kept 12 bases outside the gene matches. This CDR3 is 15 amino acids long. From germline, CDR1 is LNHDA and CDR2 SQIVND (reference sequence). CDR3 DNA sequence: TGTGCCAGTAGGGGGGACAGGGGAATAATCACTCCCCAGCATTTT. Protein sequence: CASRGDRGIITPQHF.

The V gene is TRBV6-1, the J gene TRBJ2-7, with D maybe TRBD1 (6 bases). V lost 0 bases and J lost 2, with 11 bases in between. The CDR3 spans 15 residues. Germline lookup yields CDR1 MNHNS and CDR2 SASEGT. The CDR3 DNA reads TGTGCCAGCAGTGAAGCGGCCGACAGGACCTACGAGCAGTACTTC. Translating it yields CASSEAADRTYEQYF.

The CDR3 DNA reads as TGTGCCAGCTCACCTCCGACCGGGACAGGGAATGGCTACACCTTC. This encodes CASSPPTGTGNGYTF. V is TRBV18 and J is TRBJ1-2; the match to TRBD1 covers 9 bases. The CDR3 sequence is 15 residues long. Germline V CDR1 and CDR2: KGHSH, LQKENI. J was trimmed by 6 bases and V by 3 bases; bases with no gene match: 8.